A single sample is the source of the 25 T cell receptor beta chains below, sequenced in a study of control samples from healthy donors and cancer patients. Assay used: immunoSEQ multiplex PCR; TCRdb lists only in-frame clones, some missing. The sample table sets out roughly 190,000 clones. The sample was blood. The receptors originated from a woman in her 30s in good health.

The chain employs TRBV9 and TRBJ2-5; D assignment may be TRBD1 or TRBD2 (6 bases each). CDR1 is SGDLS, CDR2 YYNGEE, per germline. The CDR3 has 15 amino acids. Trimming stripped 0 bases from V and 2 bases from J, with 11 bases between. CDR3 sequence (DNA): TGTGCCAGCAGCGTAGGGGGGGCGCGTCAAGAGACCCAGTACTTC. It specifies CASSVGGARQETQYF.

The CDR3 DNA sequence: TGTGCCAGCAGTGAAGTGCAGGGGGCATATTCACCCCTCCACTTT. Translating it yields CASSEVQGAYSPLHF. The rearrangement joins TRBV25-1 to TRBJ1-6; 8 nucleotides align to TRBD1. Germline V lookup: CDR1 MGHDK, CDR2 SYGVNS. V shed 2 bases, J shed 8 bases, and the junction held 5 bases outside the gene matches. CDR3 size: 15 residues. Full variable domain (missing parts from reference TRBV25-1 and TRBJ1-6): EADIYQTPRYLVIGTGKKITLECSQTMGHDKMYWYQQDPGMELHLIHYSYGVNSTEKGDLSSESTVSRIRTEHFPLTLESARPSHTSQYLCASSEVQGAYSPLHFGNGTRLTVT.

The chain recombines TRBV9 with TRBJ1-4, with 10 nucleotides matching TRBD1. The CDR3 covers 17 residues. The V segment lost 3 bases and the J segment 1 base; nucleotides outside the gene matches: 6. Germline CDR1 SGDLS, CDR2 YYNGEE. The DNA for the CDR3 is TGTGCCAGCAGCGGAGGGACAGGGGAGGAAACTAATGAAAAACTGTTTTTT. This translates into CASSGGTGEETNEKLFF.

The chain carries TRBV7-3 and TRBJ1-2, with 8 bases fitting TRBD1. This CDR3 is built from 15 residues. After removal of 5 bases from V and 2 bases from J, the junction contained 7 bases not matched to a gene. CDR1 and CDR2 (germline): SGHTA, FQGTGA. In DNA form, the CDR3 reads TGTGCCAGCAGCGTTTCGGACAGGGACAACTATGGCTACACCTTC. It codes for CASSVSDRDNYGYTF.

This chain uses TRBV7-6 with TRBJ2-3; either TRBD1 or TRBD2 may fit D (6 bases each). CDR3 length: 15 amino acids. Germline V lookup: CDR1 SGHVS, CDR2 FNYEAQ. V lost 4 bases and J 1 base, leaving 12 bases between the germline ends. The CDR3 sequence is CASSWTGAGTDTQYF. Here the CDR3 DNA reads TGTGCCAGCAGCTGGACGGGGGCCGGCACAGATACGCAGTATTTT.

The gene calls are TRBV27 and TRBJ2-7; D unclear. Trimming removed 0 bases from V and 6 bases from J, with 9 bases in between. The CDR3 totals 13 residues. Germline V gene data show CDR1 as MNHEY and CDR2 as SMNVEV (reference sequence). CDR3 protein: CASSLSPSPEQYF. CDR3 bases: TGTGCCAGCAGTTTATCACCCAGCCCCGAGCAGTACTTC.

The chain combines TRBV19 with TRBJ1-4, with D unclear. V shed 7 bases and J shed 0 bases, with 12 bases lying between them. The V gene's germline CDR1 is LNHDA and CDR2 SQIVND (reference sequence). The CDR3 length is 15 residues. As DNA, the CDR3 is TGTGCCAGTACCTCAAGCCCTGCAACTAATGAAAAACTGTTTTTT. Translated: CASTSSPATNEKLFF.

V is TRBV7-6 and J is TRBJ2-2; D not resolved. V lost 5 bases and J lost 6, with 10 bases in between. The CDR3 covers 13 residues. Germline CDR1 and CDR2: SGHVS and FNYEAQ. The DNA for the CDR3 is TGTGCCAGCAGCCGACGGCACCCCGGGGAGCTGTTTTTT. Protein product: CASSRRHPGELFF.

The V call is TRBV6-1, the J call TRBJ1-5, with 7 bases identical to TRBD1. After removal of 0 bases from V and 7 bases from J, the junction contained 6 bases not matched to a gene. This CDR3 comprises 15 residues. Germline CDR1 is MNHNS and CDR2 is SASEGT. The CDR3 loop reads CASSEAGGGGQPQHF. The CDR3 DNA reads TGTGCCAGCAGTGAAGCTGGAGGGGGCGGGCAGCCCCAGCATTTT.

The V and J genes are TRBV11-2 and TRBJ1-3, with D unresolved. Trimming removed 0 bases at V and 5 bases at J, with 8 bases between. The germline gives CDR1 SGHAT, CDR2 FQNNGV. The CDR3 totals 14 residues. The CDR3 spells CASSLEPSRNTIYF. In nucleotides, the CDR3 is TGTGCCAGCAGCTTAGAACCGAGTAGAAACACCATATATTTT.

This chain uses TRBV28 with TRBJ1-2, with 7 bases lining up with TRBD1. This CDR3 comprises 17 residues. Germline CDR1 reads MDHEN; CDR2 reads SYDVKM. The ends lost 5 bases at V and 1 base at J; junction bases unmatched: 13. Here the CDR3 reads CASSPVPRTGVNYGYTF. For the CDR3, the DNA is TGTGCCAGCAGTCCAGTCCCACGAACAGGGGTTAACTATGGCTACACCTTC.

The chain is built from TRBV28 and TRBJ1-2, with unresolved D. From germline, CDR1 is MDHEN and CDR2 SYDVKM. This CDR3 is 11 amino acids long. Trimming left V 7 bases short and J 6 bases short, with 9 bases between. CDR3 sequence (DNA): TGTGCCAGCAAGGTTGGACATGGCTACACCTTC. This sequence encodes CASKVGHGYTF.

The chain is built from TRBV4-2 and TRBJ2-7, with no clear D. V was shortened by 3 bases and J by 1 base, with 16 bases between the two germline ends. The CDR3 totals 16 residues. CDR1 LGHNA and CDR2 YNFKEQ come from the germline V gene. In DNA form, the CDR3 reads TGTGCCAGCAGCCACTCGGACGGCCCTATTTCCTACGAGCAGTACTTC. This codes for CASSHSDGPISYEQYF.

The chain links TRBV4-1 to TRBJ1-5; a weak D match, TRBD1 (6 bases). The CDR3 runs 17 residues. Germline V gene sequence: CDR1 MGHRA, CDR2 YSYEKL. The V and J ends lost 1 base and 0 bases respectively, with 13 bases between them. CDR3: CASSQGGRGTSNQPQHF. The CDR3 DNA is TGCGCCAGCAGCCAAGGGGGCAGGGGAACTAGCAATCAGCCCCAGCATTTT.

J is TRBJ2-1 and V is TRBV5-1; 10 positions match TRBD1. Germline V gene sequence: CDR1 SGHRS, CDR2 YFSETQ. The CDR3 length is 15 residues. The junction had 12 bases not matched to a gene; V was cut back by 5 bases and J by 10 bases. CDR3 in amino acids: CASSPPGQGFREQFF. As DNA, the CDR3 is TGCGCCAGCAGTCCTCCGGGACAGGGGTTCCGGGAGCAGTTCTTC.

The J gene is TRBJ1-1, the V gene TRBV5-1, with TRBD1 as a possible D gene (5 bases). This CDR3 has 14 amino acids. Trimming stripped 5 bases from V and 1 base from J, with 12 bases between. CDR1 and CDR2 (germline): SGHRS, YFSETQ. The CDR3 bases are TGCGCCAGCAGAATAACTACAGGGAACACTGAAGCTTTCTTT. This codes for CASRITTGNTEAFF.

The CDR3 DNA follows: TGTGCCATCAGTGAGTCACAAGGACAGGAAGCCTACAATGAGCAGTTCTTC. Amino acid sequence: CAISESQGQEAYNEQFF. The rearrangement joins TRBV10-3 to TRBJ2-1; 7 nucleotides agree with TRBD1. V was clipped by 0 bases and J by 2 bases; unmatched bases: 7. CDR3 size: 17 residues. CDR1 ENHRY and CDR2 SYGVKD come from the germline V gene.

V and J are TRBV28 and TRBJ2-7; TRBD1 aligns across 7 bases. V shed 6 bases, J shed 2 bases, and the junction held 13 bases outside the gene matches. The CDR3 is 16 amino acids. From germline, CDR1 is MDHEN and CDR2 SYDVKM. The CDR3 reads CASSPGRGRHPYEQYF. The CDR3 region has the DNA TGTGCCAGCAGCCCGGGTAGGGGGCGACATCCCTACGAGCAGTACTTC. Filled out from reference TRBV28 and TRBJ2-7, the complete variable domain reads DVKVTQSSRYLVKRTGEKVFLECVQDMDHENMFWYRQDPGLGLRLIYFSYDVKMKEKGDIPEGYSVSREKKERFSLILESASTNQTSMYLCASSPGRGRHPYEQYFGPGTRLTVT.

The rearrangement joins TRBV27 to TRBJ1-1, with D possibly matching TRBD1 (5 bases). CDR1 and CDR2 from the germline V gene are MNHEY and SMNVEV (reference sequence). V was cut by 7 bases and J by 8 bases, with 14 bases left in between. CDR3 length: 12 amino acids. In DNA, the CDR3 is TGTGCCAGCAATCGAGGGGACGGGGAAGCTTTCTTT. Translating it yields CASNRGDGEAFF.

The chain has TRBV7-2 and TRBJ1-2; the D is unclear. This CDR3 contains 14 residues. The ends were cut back, 2 bases at V and 2 bases at J, with 9 bases in the middle. The germline gives CDR1 SGHTA, CDR2 FQGNSA. CDR3 DNA sequence: TGTGCCAGCAGCTTAACAGACACCAACTATGGCTACACCTTC. It translates to CASSLTDTNYGYTF.

The CDR3 region has the DNA TGTGCCAGCACCCTAATGCAGGGTTCCTATGGCTACACCTTC. Its translation is CASTLMQGSYGYTF. The rearrangement links TRBV2 to TRBJ1-2, with TRBD1 as a possible D gene (5 bases). Per germline, CDR1 SNHLY and CDR2 FYNNEI. Trimming cost V 7 bases and J 4 bases, with 16 bases left between them. The CDR3 has 14 amino acids.

The chain links TRBV18 to TRBJ1-6; 8 nucleotides line up with TRBD1. The germline CDR1 and CDR2 sequences are KGHSH and LQKENI. J gave up 11 bases and V 2 bases, and 8 bases lay outside the gene matches. The CDR3 is 15 residues long. DNA of the CDR3: TGTGCCAGCTCACCAGGCCCGGGACAGGCGGCACCCCTCCACTTT. This encodes CASSPGPGQAAPLHF.

The chain carries TRBV7-9 and TRBJ2-1, with 7 bases lining up with TRBD1. The CDR3 has 16 amino acids. V shed 5 bases, J shed 7 bases, and the junction held 14 bases outside the gene matches. CDR1 is SEHNR and CDR2 is FQNEAQ in the germline V gene (reference sequence). This CDR3 reads CASSRGETGPGNEQFF. CDR3 in DNA: TGTGCCAGCAGCCGTGGGGAGACAGGGCCAGGGAATGAGCAGTTCTTC.

The rearrangement links TRBV10-1 to TRBJ1-1; D gene ambiguous. Per the germline V gene, CDR1 is WNHNN and CDR2 is SYGVQD (reference sequence). V lost 7 bases and J 1 base, leaving 19 bases between the germline ends. This CDR3 has 16 amino acids. CDR3 coding DNA: TGCGCCAGCACCCAAGAGGTTGGTCTAGGGAACACTGAAGCTTTCTTT. This encodes CASTQEVGLGNTEAFF.

This chain connects TRBV11-2 to TRBJ1-3, with 8 bases lining up with TRBD1. This CDR3 is built from 14 residues. J gave up 4 bases and V 5 bases, and 4 bases lay outside the gene matches. Germline CDR1 is SGHAT and CDR2 is FQNNGV. The CDR3: CASSLGQGGNTIYF. CDR3 bases: TGTGCCAGCAGCCTCGGACAGGGAGGAAACACCATATATTTT.